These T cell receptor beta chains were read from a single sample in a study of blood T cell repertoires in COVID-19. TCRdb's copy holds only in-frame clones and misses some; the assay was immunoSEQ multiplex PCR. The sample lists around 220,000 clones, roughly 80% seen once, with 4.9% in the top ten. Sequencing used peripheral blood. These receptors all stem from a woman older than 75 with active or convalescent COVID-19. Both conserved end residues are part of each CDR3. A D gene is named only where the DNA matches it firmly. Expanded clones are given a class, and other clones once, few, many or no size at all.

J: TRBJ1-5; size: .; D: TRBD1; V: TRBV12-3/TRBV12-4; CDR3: CASRGTGNQPQHF; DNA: TGTGCCAGCAGGGGGACAGGGAATCAGCCCCAGCATTTT
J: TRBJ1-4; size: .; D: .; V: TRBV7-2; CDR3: CASSFFGTGIDEKLFF; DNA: TGTGCCAGCAGCTTTTTTGGAACAGGGATTGATGAAAAACTGTTTTTT
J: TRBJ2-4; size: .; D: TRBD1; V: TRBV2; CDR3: CASSVWGQGARGKNIQYF; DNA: TGTGCCAGCAGTGTCTGGGGGCAGGGGGCAAGGGGCAAAAACATTCAGTACTTC
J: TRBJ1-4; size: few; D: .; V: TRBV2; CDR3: CASSRRTGGEKLFF; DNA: TGTGCCAGCAGCCGACGGACGGGCGGGGAAAAACTGTTTTTT
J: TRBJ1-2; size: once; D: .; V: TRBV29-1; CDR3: CSVERKGKEQGFGYTF; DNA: TGCAGCGTTGAACGTAAGGGAAAGGAACAGGGCTTTGGCTACACCTTC
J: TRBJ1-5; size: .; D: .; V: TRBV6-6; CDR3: CASSRLRGGDQPQHF; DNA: TGTGCCAGCAGCCGCTTGAGGGGAGGCGATCAGCCCCAGCATTTT
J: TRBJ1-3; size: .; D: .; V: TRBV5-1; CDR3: CASSLGPMAGNTIYF; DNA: TGCGCCAGCAGCTTGGGGCCAATGGCTGGAAACACCATATATTTT
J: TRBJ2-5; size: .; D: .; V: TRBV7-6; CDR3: CASSLAASSLQETQYF; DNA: TGTGCCAGCAGCTTAGCTGCGTCTAGCCTTCAAGAGACCCAGTACTTC
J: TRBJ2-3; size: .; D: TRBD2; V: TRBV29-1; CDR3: CSVLGTSGTGDTQYF; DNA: TGCAGCGTCCTCGGGACTAGCGGGACAGGAGATACGCAGTATTTT
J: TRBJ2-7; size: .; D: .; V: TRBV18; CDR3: CASSPNQIYEQYF; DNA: TGTGCCAGCTCACCGAATCAGATCTACGAGCAGTACTTC
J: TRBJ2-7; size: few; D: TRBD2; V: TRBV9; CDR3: CASSVALAGIDEQYF; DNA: TGTGCCAGCAGCGTAGCTCTAGCGGGTATCGACGAGCAGTACTTC
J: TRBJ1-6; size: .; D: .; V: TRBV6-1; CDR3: CASARDNGSPLHF; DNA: TGTGCCAGTGCCAGGGACAACGGTTCACCCCTCCACTTT
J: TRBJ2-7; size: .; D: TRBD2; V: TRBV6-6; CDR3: CASTAGGRVYEQYF; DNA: TGTGCCAGCACTGCGGGGGGCCGGGTCTACGAGCAGTACTTC
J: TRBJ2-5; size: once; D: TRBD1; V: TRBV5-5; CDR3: CASSWDSLREGQYF; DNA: TGTGCCAGCAGCTGGGACAGCCTAAGAGAGGGCCAGTACTTC
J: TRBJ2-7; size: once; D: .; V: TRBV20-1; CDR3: CSARDPYEQYF; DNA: TGCAGTGCTAGAGACCCTTACGAGCAGTACTTC
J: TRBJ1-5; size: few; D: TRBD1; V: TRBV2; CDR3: CASRMTGVSQPQHF; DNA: TGTGCCAGCAGGATGACAGGGGTCAGTCAGCCCCAGCATTTT
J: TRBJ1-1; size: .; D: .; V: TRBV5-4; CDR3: CASSLSWGRNTEAFF; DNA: TGTGCCAGCAGCTTGTCTTGGGGGCGAAACACTGAAGCTTTCTTT
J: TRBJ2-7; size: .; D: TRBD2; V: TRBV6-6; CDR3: CASSYPGLAYEQYF; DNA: TGTGCCAGCAGCTATCCGGGACTAGCCTACGAGCAGTACTTC
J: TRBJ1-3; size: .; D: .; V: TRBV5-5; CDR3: CASSLAGTYTGNTIYF; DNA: TGTGCCAGCAGCTTGGCCGGGACATATACTGGAAACACCATATATTTT
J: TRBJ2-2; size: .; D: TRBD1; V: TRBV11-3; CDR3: CASTPNPGQDTGELFF; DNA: TGTGCCAGCACTCCTAATCCGGGACAGGACACCGGGGAGCTGTTTTTT
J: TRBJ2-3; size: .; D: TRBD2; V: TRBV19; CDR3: CASSMGLSGTLSDTQYF; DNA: TGTGCCAGTAGTATGGGCCTTAGCGGGACATTATCAGATACGCAGTATTTT
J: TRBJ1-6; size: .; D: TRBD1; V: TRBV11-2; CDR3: CASSSTRQGRSYNSPLHF; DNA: TGTGCCAGCAGCTCTACCCGACAGGGCCGCTCCTATAATTCACCCCTCCACTTT
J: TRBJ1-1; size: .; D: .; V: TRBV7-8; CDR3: CASSLVARQPNTEAFF; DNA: TGTGCCAGCAGCTTAGTTGCGCGGCAACCGAACACTGAAGCTTTCTTT
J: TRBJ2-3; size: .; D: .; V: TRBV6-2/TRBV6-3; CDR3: CASSSVAGRQYF; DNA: TGTGCCAGCAGCTCTGTTGCGGGGCGGCAGTATTTT
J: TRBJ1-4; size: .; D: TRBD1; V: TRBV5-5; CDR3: CASSSQGRNEKLFF; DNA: TGTGCCAGCAGCTCACAGGGGAGGAATGAAAAACTGTTTTTT
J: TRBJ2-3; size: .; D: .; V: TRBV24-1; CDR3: CATSDLGTSLTSTDTQYF; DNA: TGTGCCACCAGTGATTTGGGAACTAGCTTGACAAGCACAGATACGCAGTATTTT
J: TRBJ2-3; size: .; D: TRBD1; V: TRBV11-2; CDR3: CASSPWTGADTQYF; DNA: TGTGCCAGCAGCCCTTGGACAGGGGCCGATACGCAGTATTTT
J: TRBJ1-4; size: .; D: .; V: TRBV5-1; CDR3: CASSLAVTNEKLFF; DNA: TGCGCCAGCAGCTTGGCGGTAACTAATGAAAAACTGTTTTTT
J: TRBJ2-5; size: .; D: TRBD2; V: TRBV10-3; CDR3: CAISRTSGMRETQYF; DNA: TGTGCCATCAGTCGGACTAGCGGGATGCGCGAGACCCAGTACTTC
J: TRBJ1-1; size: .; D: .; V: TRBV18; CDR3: CASSRQSENTEAFF; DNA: TGTGCCAGCTCTCGACAGTCTGAGAACACTGAAGCTTTCTTT
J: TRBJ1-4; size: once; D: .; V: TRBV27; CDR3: CASSGDNFNEKLFF; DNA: TGTGCCAGCAGTGGGGACAATTTTAATGAAAAACTGTTTTTT
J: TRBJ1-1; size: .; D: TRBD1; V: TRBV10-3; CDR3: CAISDLGTGVDEAFF; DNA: TGTGCCATCAGTGATCTAGGGACAGGGGTCGATGAGGCTTTCTTT
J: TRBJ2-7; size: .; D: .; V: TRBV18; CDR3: CASSRAGTLYEQYF; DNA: TGTGCCAGCTCAAGGGCCGGGACTCTGTACGAGCAGTACTTC
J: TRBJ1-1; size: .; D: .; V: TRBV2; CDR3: CASHPGRGDTEAFF; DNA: TGTGCCAGTCACCCCGGGAGGGGGGACACTGAAGCTTTCTTT
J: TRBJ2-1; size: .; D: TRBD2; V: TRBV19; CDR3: CASSITAGGSNEQFF; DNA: TGTGCCAGTAGTATAACGGCGGGAGGGAGTAATGAGCAGTTCTTC
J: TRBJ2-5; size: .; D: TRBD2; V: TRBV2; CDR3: CASSRASGRRETQYF; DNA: TGTGCCAGCAGTCGCGCTAGCGGGAGAAGGGAGACCCAGTACTTC
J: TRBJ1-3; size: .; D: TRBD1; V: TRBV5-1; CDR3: CASSQDNTGGGNTIYF; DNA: TGCGCCAGCAGTCAAGACAACACAGGGGGAGGAAACACCATATATTTT
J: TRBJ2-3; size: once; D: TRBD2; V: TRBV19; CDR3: CASNQRGVDTQYF; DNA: TGTGCCAGTAACCAGCGGGGGGTAGATACGCAGTATTTT
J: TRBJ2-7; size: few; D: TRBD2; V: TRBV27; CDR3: CASSLSRGVLTYEQYF; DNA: TGTGCCAGCAGTTTAAGTCGGGGGGTATTGACCTACGAGCAGTACTTC
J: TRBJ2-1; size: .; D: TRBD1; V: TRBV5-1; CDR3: CASSLDLGGNNEQFF; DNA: TGCGCCAGCAGCTTGGATTTAGGGGGCAACAATGAGCAGTTCTTC
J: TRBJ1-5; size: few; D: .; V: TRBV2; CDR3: CASSEVSGNQPQHF; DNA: TGTGCCAGCAGTGAAGTTTCTGGCAATCAGCCCCAGCATTTT
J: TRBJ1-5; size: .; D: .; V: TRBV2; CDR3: CASTAGSRNQPQHF; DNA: TGTGCCAGCACCGCGGGCAGCCGGAATCAGCCCCAGCATTTT
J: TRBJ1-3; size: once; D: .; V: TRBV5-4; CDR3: CASSLAGGQSSGNTIYF; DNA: TGTGCCAGCAGCTTGGCCGGCGGACAGAGCTCTGGAAACACCATATATTTT
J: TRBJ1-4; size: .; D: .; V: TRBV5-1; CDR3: CASSQLTGSANEKLFF; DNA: TGCGCCAGCAGCCAACTGACAGGCAGCGCTAATGAAAAACTGTTTTTT
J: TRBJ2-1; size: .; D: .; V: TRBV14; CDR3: CASSLVRDYNEQFF; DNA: TGTGCCAGCAGTCTCGTCAGGGACTACAATGAGCAGTTCTTC